These 20 T cell receptor beta chains share one sample of origin, sequenced in a study of cytomegalovirus exposure and HLA in healthy donors. It was with 60 Vbeta and 13 Jbeta primers that the PCR ran. TCRdb's copy holds only in-frame clones and misses some; the assay was immunoSEQ multiplex PCR. The table has tens of thousands of clones, 70% to 80% seen once. Sequencing was performed on PBMCs. These receptors were obtained from a woman in her 40s in good health and CMV-seropositive.

This chain joins TRBV7-6 and TRBJ1-4; 7 bases are shared with TRBD1. V lost 5 bases, J lost 4 bases, and 7 bases stayed unmatched. The CDR3 length is 15 residues. The germline V gene encodes CDR1 SGHVS and CDR2 FNYEAQ. The CDR3 spells CASSPDRDSNEKLFF. For the CDR3, the DNA is TGTGCCAGCAGCCCCGACCGGGACAGTAATGAAAAACTGTTTTTT.

This chain connects TRBV6-5 to TRBJ2-7, with 12 bases aligning to TRBD2. There are 13 residues in the CDR3. Per the germline V gene, CDR1 is MNHEY and CDR2 is SVGAGI. V shed 6 bases, J shed 12 bases, and the junction held 9 bases outside the gene matches. The CDR3 reads CASRRTSGVGLYF. DNA of the CDR3: TGTGCCAGCAGGCGGACTAGCGGGGTCGGTCTGTACTTC.

The chain combines TRBV18 with TRBJ2-5, with D possibly TRBD2 on 6 matching bases. This CDR3 comprises 16 residues. Germline-derived CDR1 and CDR2 are KGHSH and LQKENI. The V end lost 6 bases, the J end lost 5 bases, and 22 bases lay between the germline ends. The CDR3 loop reads CASSVMEGARGETQYF. CDR3 coding DNA: TGTGCCAGCTCGGTCATGGAGGGCGCCCGAGGGGAGACCCAGTACTTC. The entire variable domain, with the rest obtained from reference TRBV18 and TRBJ2-5, is as follows: NAGVMQNPRHLVRRRGQEARLRCSPMKGHSHVYWYRQLPEEGLKFMVYLQKENIIDESGMPKERFSAEFPKEGPSILRIQQVVRGDSAAYFCASSVMEGARGETQYFGPGTRLLVL.

This clone came up a few times. The genes are TRBV19 and TRBJ2-7, with 9 bases lining up with TRBD1. J lost 5 bases, V lost 5 bases, and 7 bases had no gene match. CDR3 length equals 14 residues. CDR1 is LNHDA and CDR2 is SQIVND in the germline V gene (reference sequence). CDR3 in amino acids: CASSATGGVNEQYF. CDR3 nucleotide sequence: TGTGCCAGTAGTGCGACAGGGGGGGTCAACGAGCAGTACTTC. The entire variable domain, with the rest obtained from reference TRBV19 and TRBJ2-7, is as follows: DGGITQSPKYLFRKEGQNVTLSCEQNLNHDAMYWYRQDPGQGLRLIYYSQIVNDFQKGDIAEGYSVSREKKESFPLTVTSAQKNPTAFYLCASSATGGVNEQYFGPGTRLTVT.

The V and J genes are TRBV14 and TRBJ2-5; TRBD2 is a possible D gene (6 bases). Trimming removed 2 bases from V and 4 bases from J, with 8 bases in between. The germline CDR1 and CDR2 sequences are SGHDN and FVKESK. The CDR3 runs to 13 residues. The DNA for the CDR3 is TGTGCCAGCAGCCAACAGGGAGGAGAGACCCAGTACTTC. Its translation is CASSQQGGETQYF.

The gene calls are TRBV6-5 and TRBJ2-7; a weak D match, TRBD1 (6 bases). Trimming left V 0 bases short and J 4 bases short, with 7 bases between. CDR3 length: 13 residues. CDR1 is MNHEY, CDR2 SVGAGI, per germline. The DNA of the CDR3 is TGTGCCAGCAGTTACTCCAGGGGTTACGAGCAGTACTTC. Amino acid sequence: CASSYSRGYEQYF.

This chain uses TRBV7-2 with TRBJ2-2; D is undetermined. Trimming took off 2 bases at V and 8 bases at J, with 3 bases between the two ends. This CDR3 has 11 residues. Germline V CDR1 and CDR2: SGHTA, FQGNSA. The CDR3 loop is CASSLLGELFF. CDR3 in DNA: TGTGCCAGCAGCTTACTGGGGGAGCTGTTTTTT.

This chain connects TRBV9 to TRBJ2-5, with TRBD2 matching over 7 bases. Germline CDR1 is SGDLS and CDR2 is YYNGEE. This CDR3 region has 16 residues. Unmatched junction bases numbered 10, after V lost 4 bases and J lost 1 base. The chain's CDR3 is CASSLGLGESQETQYF. Written as DNA, the CDR3 is TGTGCCAGCAGCCTCGGACTAGGAGAGTCCCAAGAGACCCAGTACTTC.

The CDR3 coding sequence is TGTGCCAGCAGCTTACGAATTGGGCAGGCCTCCTACGAGCAGTACTTC. Encoded protein: CASSLRIGQASYEQYF. V gene TRBV7-9 combines with J gene TRBJ2-7; D gene unclear. Looked up from germline, CDR1 is SEHNR and CDR2 is FQNEAQ (reference sequence). This CDR3 is built from 16 residues. Trimming took off 2 bases at V and 0 bases at J, with 14 bases between the two ends. Full variable domain (remainder filled in from reference TRBV7-9 and TRBJ2-7): DTGVSQNPRHKITKRGQNVTFRCDPISEHNRLYWYRQTLGQGPEFLTYFQNEAQLEKSRLLSDRFSAERPKGSFSTLEIQRTEQGDSAMYLCASSLRIGQASYEQYFGPGTRLTVT.

V usage is TRBV18 and J usage is TRBJ1-1; tentative D call: TRBD1 (6 bases). Germline V gene sequence: CDR1 KGHSH, CDR2 LQKENI. V shed 5 bases and J shed 5 bases, with 12 bases lying between them. This CDR3 has 13 amino acids. The chain's CDR3 is CASSYTGNTEAFF. CDR3 nucleotides: TGTGCCAGCTCATACACAGGGAATACTGAAGCTTTCTTT.

This chain joins TRBV7-9 and TRBJ1-4; the match to TRBD1 covers 8 bases. CDR1 is SEHNR, CDR2 FQNEAQ, per germline (reference sequence). The CDR3 loop spans 13 amino acids. With V trimmed by 8 bases and J by 12 bases, 11 bases remained unmatched. The CDR3 DNA reads as TGTGCCAGCGGCCGGACAGGGAATCTCGAACTGTTTTTT. Amino acid sequence: CASGRTGNLELFF.

CDR3 region: CASSGGGTGPRPQHF. The CDR3 bases are TGTGCCAGCAGCGGGGGCGGGACAGGGCCTCGGCCCCAGCATTTT. V gene TRBV9 combines with J gene TRBJ1-5; 9 nucleotides match TRBD1. The CDR3 covers 15 residues. V trimming: 3 bases; J trimming: 9 bases; junction bases outside the gene matches: 10. CDR1 and CDR2 from the germline V gene are SGDLS and YYNGEE.

This clone appeared a few times. The chain uses TRBV19 and TRBJ1-5, with D possibly matching TRBD1 (6 bases). CDR1 LNHDA and CDR2 SQIVND come from the germline V gene (reference sequence). The V end was cut by 3 bases, the J end by 7 bases, with 16 bases between. The CDR3 loop spans 15 amino acids. The CDR3 bases are TGTGCCAGTAGTATCGGACAGACCCCTGGGCAGCCCCAGCATTTT. It encodes CASSIGQTPGQPQHF.

This chain uses TRBV5-6 with TRBJ2-3; TRBD2 matches 11 bases. Germline CDR1 SGHDT, CDR2 YYEEEE. V lost 4 bases to trimming and J lost 7 bases; unmatched junction nucleotides: 5. CDR3 length: 14 amino acids. The CDR3 spells CASSPLAGGNTQYF. CDR3 nucleotide sequence: TGTGCCAGCAGCCCCCTAGCGGGGGGCAATACGCAGTATTTT.

The gene calls are TRBV27 and TRBJ2-1; TRBD1 matches at 9 bases. CDR3 size: 15 residues. From germline, CDR1 is MNHEY and CDR2 SMNVEV (reference sequence). The trim removed 5 bases at V and 10 bases at J, leaving 12 bases unmatched. The CDR3 region has the DNA TGTGCCAGCAGTCCCCCGGGACAGGGAAGTCGAGAGCAGTTCTTC. Protein product: CASSPPGQGSREQFF.

Only a few counts were recorded for this clone. The chain links TRBV15 to TRBJ1-2; weak D call: TRBD1 (5 bases). The CDR3 covers 12 residues. Between the trimmed V and J ends, which lost 4 bases and 8 bases, there was a span of 11 bases. Germline CDR1 reads LNHNV; CDR2 reads YYDKDF (reference sequence). The DNA of the CDR3 is TGTGCCACCAGCACTGGCGGGACCGGCTACACCTTC. It translates to CATSTGGTGYTF.

V and J are TRBV29-1 and TRBJ2-7; 9 bases map to TRBD1. This CDR3 has 14 amino acids. Per the germline V gene, CDR1 is SQVTM and CDR2 is ANQGSEA. J gave up 3 bases and V 7 bases, and 10 bases lay outside the gene matches. The CDR3 coding sequence is TGCAGCGCTGGGGTACAGGGGGCCTTCTACGAGCAGTACTTC. It codes for CSAGVQGAFYEQYF.

The DNA of the CDR3 is TGTGCCAGCAGCCGGAACAGGGGAGGGAACACTGAAGCTTTCTTT. Encoded protein: CASSRNRGGNTEAFF. V gene TRBV6-5 combines with J gene TRBJ1-1; 7 nucleotides line up with TRBD1. Germline V gene data show CDR1 as MNHEY and CDR2 as SVGAGI. The CDR3 spans 15 residues. The junction had 8 bases not matched to a gene; V was cut back by 6 bases and J by 1 base.

This clone has more than one count but fewer than ten. This chain links TRBV7-2 with TRBJ2-1; D is ambiguous. The CDR3 is made up of 13 amino acids. In germline, CDR1 is SGHTA, CDR2 FQGNSA. V lost 4 bases, J lost 3 bases, and 7 bases lay in between. The CDR3 here is CASSSGNYNEQFF. DNA for the CDR3: TGTGCCAGCAGCTCAGGCAACTACAATGAGCAGTTCTTC. The variable domain in full, completed from reference TRBV7-2 and TRBJ2-1, reads GAGVSQSPSNKVTEKGKDVELRCDPISGHTALYWYRQSLGQGLEFLIYFQGNSAPDKSGLPSDRFSAERTGGSVSTLTIQRTQQEDSAVYLCASSSGNYNEQFFGPGTRLTVL.

The chain uses TRBV6-6 and TRBJ1-2; 7 bases match TRBD1. CDR3 length: 14 residues. Looked up from germline, CDR1 is MNHNY and CDR2 is SVGAGI (reference sequence). V lost 5 bases to trimming and J lost 1 base; unmatched junction nucleotides: 4. For the CDR3, the DNA is TGTGCCAGCAGTCAGGGGGGCTATAACTATGGCTACACCTTC. Translating gives CASSQGGYNYGYTF.